This T cell receptor (beta chain) was observed in a study of cytomegalovirus exposure and HLA in healthy donors. The primer mix had 60 Vbeta and 13 Jbeta primers. Measured with immunoSEQ multiplex PCR; TCRdb has only the in-frame clones, and not every one. The table records 250,000 to 300,000 clones, 84% of them present only once. CDR3 size: 15 residues. V was pared by 4 bases and J by 1 base, with 10 bases between. CDR1 is MDHEN and CDR2 is SYDVKM in the germline V gene. A word on this clone: Its antigen is still unknown.

Study-level points and caveats: Usually a TCR sequence was rare, but some public TCRs were found in many donors. An assumption of roughly uniform sequencing depth across donors underlay the presence/absence analyses. Previous analysis showed most TCR beta V segments were productive about 87% or about 30% of the time.

Specimen: PBMCs. This TCR came from a woman aged 40 to 55 in good health and CMV-seropositive. V is TRBV28 and J is TRBJ2-2, with D possibly matching TRBD1 (5 bases). CDR3 protein: CASSSRQLNTGELFF. The DNA of the CDR3 is TGTGCCAGCAGTTCCCGACAGCTGAACACCGGGGAGCTGTTTTTT.